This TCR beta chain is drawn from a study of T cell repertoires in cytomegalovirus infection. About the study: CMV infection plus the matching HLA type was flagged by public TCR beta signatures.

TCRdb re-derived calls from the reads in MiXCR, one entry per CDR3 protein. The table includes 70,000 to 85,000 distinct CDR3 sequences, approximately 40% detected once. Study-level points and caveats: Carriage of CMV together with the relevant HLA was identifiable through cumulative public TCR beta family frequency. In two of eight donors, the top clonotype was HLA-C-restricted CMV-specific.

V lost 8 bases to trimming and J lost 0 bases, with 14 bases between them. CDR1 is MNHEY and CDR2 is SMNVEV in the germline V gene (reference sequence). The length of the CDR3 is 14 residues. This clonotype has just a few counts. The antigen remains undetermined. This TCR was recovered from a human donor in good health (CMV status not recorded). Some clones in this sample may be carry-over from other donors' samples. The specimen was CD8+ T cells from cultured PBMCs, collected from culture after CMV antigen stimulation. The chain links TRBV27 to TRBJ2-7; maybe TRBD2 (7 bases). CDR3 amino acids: CASGGAANSYEQYF. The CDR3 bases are TGTGCCAGCGGGGGGGCTGCAAACTCCTACGAGCAGTACTTC.